Following are 21 T cell receptor beta chains from one sample sequenced in a study of T-cell reconstitution after alpha-beta-depleted transplantation in children (dated by TCRdb to 2015 to 2016). Receptor libraries were prepared by PCR. Instrument used: Illumina HiSeq 2500. Molecular barcoding was employed in the preparation of TCR libraries, with unique molecular identifiers being used to normalize TCRbeta repertoire quantification. The public reads were reanalyzed by TCRdb: fastp trimming at Q25, MiXCR alignment, in-frame beta chains only. Rows with a matching CDR3 protein are joined into one entry that keeps the most common DNA and genes. The sample data list approximately 47,000 distinct CDR3 sequences, and approximately 52% of these were observed just once. The ten largest clones take up more than 30% of the sample. This specimen's treatment or condition label, interpreted: allogeneic hematopoietic cell transplantation with graft depleted of TCRalphabeta T cells and CD19 B cells.

The source was peripheral blood, collected before TCRalphabeta/CD19-depleted stem cell transplant. The receptors here all came from a boy in the first two years of life with SCID, due to receive a stem cell transplant.

CDR3: CASTQNRGNTEAFF. The CDR3, as DNA: TGCGCCAGCACTCAAAACAGGGGGAACACTGAAGCTTTCTTT. The chain has TRBV5-1 and TRBJ1-1; 7 nucleotides agree with TRBD1. Germline values: CDR1 SGHRS, CDR2 YFSETQ. The trim removed 6 bases at V and 1 base at J, leaving 6 bases unmatched. The CDR3 covers 14 residues. Complete variable domain (other parts from reference TRBV5-1 and TRBJ1-1): KAGVTQTPRYLIKTRGQQVTLSCSPISGHRSVSWYQQTPGQGLQFLFEYFSETQRNKGNFPGRFSGRQFSNSRSEMNVSTLELGDSALYLCASTQNRGNTEAFFGQGTRLTVV.

This clonotype was seen more than once but under ten times. This chain connects TRBV7-2 to TRBJ2-5; 11 positions match TRBD2. The V segment lost 0 bases and the J segment 2 bases; nucleotides outside the gene matches: 2. This CDR3 region has 16 residues. CDR1 is SGHTA, CDR2 FQGNSA, per germline. CDR3 in amino acids: CASSLAIAGGQETQYF. In DNA, the CDR3 is TGTGCCAGCAGCTTAGCGATAGCGGGGGGGCAAGAGACCCAGTACTTC.

This chain connects TRBV4-1 to TRBJ2-1, with TRBD2 identical over 10 bases. Per the germline V gene, CDR1 is MGHRA and CDR2 is YSYEKL. V lost 2 bases to trimming and J lost 1 base; unmatched junction nucleotides: 5. CDR3 length: 17 residues. This CDR3 reads CASSQRIAGGSYNEQFF. The CDR3 nucleotides are TGCGCCAGCAGCCAACGGATAGCGGGGGGTTCCTACAATGAGCAGTTCTTC.

The chain carries TRBV12-3 or TRBV12-4 and TRBJ2-3; D call uncertain. V lost 2 bases, J lost 3 bases, and 3 bases lay in between. CDR3 size: 12 residues. The CDR3 spells CASSLHTDTQYF. In DNA form, the CDR3 reads TGTGCCAGCAGTTTACATACAGATACGCAGTATTTT.

The CDR3 bases are TGCAGTGCCGGGGACGGACCAACTAATGAAAAACTGTTTTTT. Amino acids: CSAGDGPTNEKLFF. The V call is TRBV20-1, the J call TRBJ1-4; TRBD1 is a possible D gene (5 bases). CDR1 and CDR2 (germline): DFQATT, SNEGSKA (reference sequence). The CDR3 is 14 residues long. Trimming stripped 6 bases from V and 0 bases from J, with 11 bases between.

A note on this clonotype: A single base separates this from a much larger clone, so it may be a read error. The J gene is TRBJ2-2, the V gene TRBV27; D is possibly TRBD1 (5 bases). Trimming cost V 3 bases and J 6 bases, with 8 bases left between them. This CDR3 comprises 13 residues. Per the germline V gene, CDR1 is MNHEY and CDR2 is SMNVEV (reference sequence). The CDR3 here is CASSLLGAGELFF. The CDR3 DNA is TGTGCCAGCAGTTTGTTAGGGGCCGGGGAGCTGTTTTTT.

This clonotype was observed a handful of times. J is TRBJ2-7 and V is TRBV7-9; D unclear. The V gene lost 2 bases and the J gene lost 3 bases, with 5 bases spanning the gap. Germline V gene data show CDR1 as SEHNR and CDR2 as FQNEAQ (reference sequence). This CDR3 contains 12 residues. The DNA for the CDR3 is TGTGCCAGCAGCTTATCCGGCTACGAGCAGTACTTC. Protein product: CASSLSGYEQYF.

CDR3 in DNA: TGTGCCAGCAGCGTATACCACACCTCCTACGAGCAGTACTTC. Amino acid sequence: CASSVYHTSYEQYF. V gene TRBV9 combines with J gene TRBJ2-7; no clear D gene. Germline loops: CDR1 SGDLS, CDR2 YYNGEE. The CDR3 is 14 amino acids. V gave up 1 base and J gave up 0 bases, with 8 bases separating them.

The chain has TRBV20-1 and TRBJ1-1; no reliable D call. Deletions cut 2 bases from V and 7 bases from J, with 14 bases between. Germline V gives CDR1 DFQATT, CDR2 SNEGSKA (reference sequence). The CDR3 extends over 13 amino acids. CDR3 region: CSARNREPLEAFF. Written as DNA, the CDR3 is TGCAGTGCTAGAAACAGAGAGCCCCTTGAAGCTTTCTTT.

This clonotype was observed a handful of times. The chain combines TRBV3-1 with TRBJ2-1; D remains ambiguous. V was trimmed by 1 base and J by 5 bases, leaving 6 bases between them. Germline values: CDR1 LGHDT, CDR2 YNNKEL (reference sequence). The CDR3 length is 13 residues. The CDR3 DNA follows: TGTGCCAGCAGCCAAGTAGTGAACAATGAGCAGTTCTTC. Translation: CASSQVVNNEQFF.

The J gene is TRBJ2-1, the V gene TRBV12-3 or TRBV12-4, with no clear D. The CDR3 extends over 11 amino acids. V shed 4 bases and J shed 5 bases, with 3 bases lying between them. The CDR3 is CASSSDNEQFF. The CDR3 DNA sequence: TGTGCCAGCAGTTCAGACAATGAGCAGTTCTTC.

This clonotype was detected a few times. The CDR3 nucleotides are TGTGCCAGCAGCTTAATGAGCGGGGGGGCCGATGAGCAGTTCTTC. This sequence encodes CASSLMSGGADEQFF. This sequence joins TRBV7-6 and TRBJ2-1; TRBD2 aligns across 10 bases. V dropped 2 bases and J dropped 8; count of bases not matched to a gene: 6. Germline V gives CDR1 SGHVS, CDR2 FNYEAQ. The CDR3 spans 15 residues.

V gene TRBV20-1 combines with J gene TRBJ1-3, with D maybe TRBD1 (5 bases). The V gene's germline CDR1 is DFQATT and CDR2 SNEGSKA (reference sequence). The CDR3 loop spans 14 amino acids. Trimming stripped 1 base from V and 0 bases from J, with 7 bases between. The CDR3 loop reads CSARVGGSGNTIYF. DNA for the CDR3: TGCAGTGCTAGAGTGGGGGGCTCTGGAAACACCATATATTTT.

This clonotype was found a few times. V is TRBV7-2 and J is TRBJ2-1; D is undetermined. The germline gives CDR1 SGHTA, CDR2 FQGNSA. CDR3 length equals 15 residues. Trimming left V 1 base short and J 6 bases short, with 13 bases between. CDR3 DNA: TGTGCCAGCAGCTTAGGAGGTTGGGAATCCAATGAGCAGTTCTTC. Its translation is CASSLGGWESNEQFF.

The CDR3 sequence is CASSLTGGEQFF. The CDR3 coding sequence is TGTGCCAGCAGCCTAACCGGGGGTGAGCAGTTCTTC. The J gene is TRBJ2-1, the V gene TRBV5-6, with a possible D match to TRBD2 (6 bases). Trimming shortened V by 4 bases and J by 9 bases, and 11 bases separated the two germline ends. The CDR3 sequence is 12 residues long. The germline CDR1 and CDR2 sequences are SGHDT and YYEEEE.

The chain links TRBV28 to TRBJ1-5; TRBD1 is a possible D gene (5 bases). Trimming left V 5 bases short and J 5 bases short, with 19 bases between. Germline lookup yields CDR1 MDHEN and CDR2 SYDVKM. CDR3 length equals 16 residues. The CDR3, as DNA: TGTGCCAGCAGTCCCATCCCCGGGACGGCGGATCAGCCCCAGCATTTT. It yields the protein CASSPIPGTADQPQHF.

In its sample, this clonotype was seen a few times. The chain combines TRBV7-2 with TRBJ2-5; D gene uncertain. This CDR3 has 11 amino acids. In germline, CDR1 is SGHTA, CDR2 FQGNSA. With 5 bases removed from V and 5 bases from J, the gap between germline ends came to 6 bases. CDR3 loop: CASSPGETQYF. As DNA, the CDR3 is TGTGCCAGCAGCCCCGGGGAGACCCAGTACTTC.

This clonotype has a handful of counts. V gene TRBV20-1 combines with J gene TRBJ2-3; no definite D call. From germline, CDR1 is DFQATT and CDR2 SNEGSKA (reference sequence). Trimming removed 0 bases at V and 2 bases at J, with 15 bases between. This CDR3 contains 16 residues. CDR3 nucleotide sequence: TGCAGTGCTAGAGATAAAGCCCTGCCCCACACAGATACGCAGTATTTT. The encoded protein is CSARDKALPHTDTQYF.

In nucleotides, the CDR3 is TGTGCCAGCAGCTTGTTGGACGGCATTACCATTTACACCTTC. Translating it yields CASSLLDGITIYTF. This chain joins TRBV5-5 and TRBJ1-2, with D unclear. Trimming shortened V by 1 base and J by 11 bases, and 18 bases separated the two germline ends. Germline V gives CDR1 SGHKS, CDR2 YYEKEE (reference sequence). The CDR3 consists of 14 residues.

The CDR3: CSGRSAGELFF. CDR3 sequence (DNA): TGCAGCGGCCGTTCGGCCGGGGAGCTGTTTTTT. The chain employs TRBV29-1 and TRBJ2-2; no clear D gene. V was clipped by 7 bases and J by 6 bases, with 9 bases between them. Germline CDR1 is SQVTM and CDR2 is ANQGSEA. The CDR3 is made up of 11 amino acids.

The chain has TRBV12-2 and TRBJ1-3. TRBV12-2 is shown as a pseudogene. This CDR3 has 16 residues. CDR3 region: CASRFLGRLSGNTIYF. The DNA for the CDR3 is TGTGCAAGTCGCTTTCTCGGCCGACTCTCTGGAAACACCATATATTTT.